The entry that follows covers one TCR beta chain sequence. The record originates from a study of control samples from healthy donors and cancer patients. Libraries were prepared by immunoSEQ multiplex PCR; TCRdb keeps only in-frame clonotypes and omits some of them. This table holds roughly 60,000 clones, about 93% found once. V was cut by 11 bases and J by 2 bases, with 13 bases left in between. The CDR3 has 12 amino acids. CDR1 LNHDA and CDR2 SQIVND come from the germline V gene (reference sequence). The chain combines TRBV19 with TRBJ2-7; tentatively, D is TRBD2 (6 bases). The receptor's source is a young man in good health. The sequenced sample was blood. This CDR3 is CAGPWGAYEQYF. CDR3 nucleotides: TGTGCCGGTCCGTGGGGGGCCTACGAGCAGTACTTC.